This T cell receptor beta chain was obtained from a study of T cell changes during pregnancy in multiple sclerosis. Looked up from germline, CDR1 is LGHNA and CDR2 is YSLEER. V dropped 0 bases and J dropped 6 bases, with 18 bases sitting between them. The CDR3 is 16 amino acids. Generated by immunoSEQ multiplex PCR, the TCRdb table keeps only in-frame clones and is missing some. The sample lists about 31,000 clones, over 75% occurring once. This chain joins TRBV4-3 and TRBJ2-7, with D maybe TRBD2 (6 bases). This receptor was obtained from a female donor with multiple sclerosis, enrolled in a pregnancy study. The material sequenced was CD8+ T cells from peripheral blood mononuclear cells, taken in the second trimester of pregnancy. This CDR3 is CASSQDLAGGRVEQYF. As DNA, the CDR3 is TGCGCCAGCAGCCAAGATTTGGCAGGAGGGCGGGTCGAGCAGTACTTC.